This T cell receptor (beta chain) originates from a study of blood T cell repertoires in COVID-19. Looked up from germline, CDR1 is MNHNY and CDR2 is SVGAGI (reference sequence). The CDR3 contains 15 residues. J gave up 3 bases and V 3 bases, and 6 bases lay outside the gene matches. The method was immunoSEQ multiplex PCR; TCRdb's version includes in-frame clones alone and lacks a portion of them. Of some 150,000 clones in the sample, around nine tenths were seen once. The sequenced sample consisted of peripheral blood. V gene TRBV6-6 combines with J gene TRBJ2-3, with 7 bases matching TRBD1. The clonotype was recovered from a woman aged 70-85 years with acute or convalescent COVID-19. DNA for the CDR3: TGTGCCAGCAGTTATTACAGGGGATCGACAGATACGCAGTATTTT. Its translation is CASSYYRGSTDTQYF.